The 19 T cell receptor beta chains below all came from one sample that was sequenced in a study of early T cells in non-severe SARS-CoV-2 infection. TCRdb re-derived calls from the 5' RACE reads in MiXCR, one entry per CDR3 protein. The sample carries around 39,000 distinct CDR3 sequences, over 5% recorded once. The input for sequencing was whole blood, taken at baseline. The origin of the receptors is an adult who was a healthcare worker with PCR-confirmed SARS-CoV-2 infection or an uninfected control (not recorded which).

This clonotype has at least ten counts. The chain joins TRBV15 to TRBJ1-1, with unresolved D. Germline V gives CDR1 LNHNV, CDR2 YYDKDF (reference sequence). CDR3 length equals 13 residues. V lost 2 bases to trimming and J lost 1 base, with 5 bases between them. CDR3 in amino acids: CATSRQENTEAFF. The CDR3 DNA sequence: TGTGCCACCAGCAGACAGGAGAACACTGAAGCTTTCTTT.

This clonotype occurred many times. The DNA for the CDR3 is TGTGCCAGCAGCAGGACTCAGCAATCCTACAATGAGCAGTTCTTC. Its translation: CASSRTQQSYNEQFF. The chain combines TRBV7-2 with TRBJ2-1; perhaps TRBD2 as D (5 bases). Germline V gene sequence: CDR1 SGHTA, CDR2 FQGNSA. The V end was cut by 5 bases, the J end by 1 base, with 12 bases between. CDR3 size: 15 residues.

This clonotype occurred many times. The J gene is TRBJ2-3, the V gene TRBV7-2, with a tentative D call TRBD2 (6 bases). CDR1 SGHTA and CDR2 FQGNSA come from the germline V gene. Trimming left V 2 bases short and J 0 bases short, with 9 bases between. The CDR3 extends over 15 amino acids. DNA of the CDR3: TGTGCCAGCAGCTTAAGGGCGGGGAGCACAGATACGCAGTATTTT. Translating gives CASSLRAGSTDTQYF.

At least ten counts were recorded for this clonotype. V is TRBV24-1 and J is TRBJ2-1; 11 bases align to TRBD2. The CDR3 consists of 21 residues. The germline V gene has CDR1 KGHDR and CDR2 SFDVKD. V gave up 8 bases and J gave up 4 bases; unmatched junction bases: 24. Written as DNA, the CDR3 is TGTGCCACCATTACCTTTTTTAGCGGGAGGGGAGGTTTAGCCCGTTACAATGAGCAGTTCTTC. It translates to CATITFFSGRGGLARYNEQFF.

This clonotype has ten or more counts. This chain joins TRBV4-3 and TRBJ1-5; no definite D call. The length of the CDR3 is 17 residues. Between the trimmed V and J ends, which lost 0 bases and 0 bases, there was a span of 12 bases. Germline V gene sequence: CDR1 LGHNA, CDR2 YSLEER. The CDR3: CASSQELYESSNQPQHF. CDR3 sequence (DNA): TGCGCCAGCAGCCAAGAGCTATATGAAAGTAGCAATCAGCCCCAGCATTTT.

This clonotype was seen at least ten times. This CDR3 reads CASSKAGGPGANVLTF. The CDR3 DNA follows: TGTGCCAGCAGCAAAGCGGGAGGGCCCGGGGCCAACGTCCTGACTTTC. V gene TRBV7-3 combines with J gene TRBJ2-6; 10 bases map to TRBD2. Germline CDR1 reads SGHTA; CDR2 reads FQGTGA. The trim removed 5 bases at V and 4 bases at J, leaving 5 bases unmatched. This CDR3 spans 16 amino acids.

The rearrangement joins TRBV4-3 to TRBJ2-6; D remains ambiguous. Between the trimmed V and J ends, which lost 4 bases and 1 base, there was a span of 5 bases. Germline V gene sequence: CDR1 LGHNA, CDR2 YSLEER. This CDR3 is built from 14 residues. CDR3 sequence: CASSRASGANVLTF. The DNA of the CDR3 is TGCGCCAGCAGCCGAGCTTCTGGGGCCAACGTCCTGACTTTC.

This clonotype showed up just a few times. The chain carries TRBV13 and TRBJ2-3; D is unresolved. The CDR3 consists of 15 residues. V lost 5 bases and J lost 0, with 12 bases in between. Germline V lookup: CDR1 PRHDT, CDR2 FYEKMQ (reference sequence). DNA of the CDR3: TGTGCCAGCAGCAGCCCCTCTCCCAGCACAGATACGCAGTATTTT. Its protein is CASSSPSPSTDTQYF. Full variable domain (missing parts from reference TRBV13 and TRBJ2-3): AAGVIQSPRHLIKEKRETATLKCYPIPRHDTVYWYQQGPGQDPQFLISFYEKMQSDKGSIPDRFSAQQFSDYHSELNMSSLELGDSALYFCASSSPSPSTDTQYFGPGTRLTVL.

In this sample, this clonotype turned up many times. The CDR3 region is CSAAGLGTDTQYF. The DNA for the CDR3 is TGCAGTGCTGCCGGGTTAGGCACAGATACGCAGTATTTT. J is TRBJ2-3 and V is TRBV20-1; D uncertain. This CDR3 is 13 amino acids long. The V end lost 5 bases, the J end lost 1 base, and 10 bases lay between the germline ends. CDR1 is DFQATT, CDR2 SNEGSKA, per germline (reference sequence).

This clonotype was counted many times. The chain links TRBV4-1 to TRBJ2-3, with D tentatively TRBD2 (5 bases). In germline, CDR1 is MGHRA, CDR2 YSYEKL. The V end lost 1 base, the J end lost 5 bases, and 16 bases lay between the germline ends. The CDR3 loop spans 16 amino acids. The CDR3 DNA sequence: TGCGCCAGCAGCCAAGGCCCAGCGGTTACGGGAGATACGCAGTATTTT. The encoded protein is CASSQGPAVTGDTQYF.

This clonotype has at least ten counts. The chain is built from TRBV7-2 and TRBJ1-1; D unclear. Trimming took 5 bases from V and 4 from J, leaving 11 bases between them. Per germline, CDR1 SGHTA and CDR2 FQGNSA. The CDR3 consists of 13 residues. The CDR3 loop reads CASSRSPGTEAFF. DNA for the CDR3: TGTGCCAGCAGCCGCTCCCCAGGCACTGAAGCTTTCTTT.

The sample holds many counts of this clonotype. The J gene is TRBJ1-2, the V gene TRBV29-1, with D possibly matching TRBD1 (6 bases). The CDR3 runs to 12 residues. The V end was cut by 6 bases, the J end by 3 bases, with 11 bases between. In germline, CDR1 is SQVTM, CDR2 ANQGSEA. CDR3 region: CSVRTADYGYTF. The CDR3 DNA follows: TGCAGCGTGAGGACAGCAGACTATGGCTACACCTTC.

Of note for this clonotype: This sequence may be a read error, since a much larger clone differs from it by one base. The CDR3 sequence: CSAEGGFYGYTF. Written as DNA, the CDR3 is TGCAGCGCCGAGGGGGGATTCTATGGCTACACCTTC. V and J are TRBV29-1 and TRBJ1-2; TRBD1 is a possible D gene (6 bases). CDR3 length: 12 amino acids. Deletions cut 7 bases from V and 4 bases from J, with 13 bases between. CDR1 and CDR2 from the germline V gene are SQVTM and ANQGSEA.

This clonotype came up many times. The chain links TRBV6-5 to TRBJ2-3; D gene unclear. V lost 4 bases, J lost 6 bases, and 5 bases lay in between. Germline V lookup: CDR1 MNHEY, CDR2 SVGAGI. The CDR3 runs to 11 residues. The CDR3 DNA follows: TGTGCCAGCAGTTTCAGCGATACGCAGTATTTT. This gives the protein CASSFSDTQYF.

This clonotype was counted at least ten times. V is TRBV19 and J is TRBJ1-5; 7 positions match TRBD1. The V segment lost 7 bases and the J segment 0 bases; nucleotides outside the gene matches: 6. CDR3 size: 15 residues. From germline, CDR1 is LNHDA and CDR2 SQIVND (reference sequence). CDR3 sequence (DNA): TGTGCCAGTACCGAGGGACAGTATAGCAATCAGCCCCAGCATTTT. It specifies CASTEGQYSNQPQHF.

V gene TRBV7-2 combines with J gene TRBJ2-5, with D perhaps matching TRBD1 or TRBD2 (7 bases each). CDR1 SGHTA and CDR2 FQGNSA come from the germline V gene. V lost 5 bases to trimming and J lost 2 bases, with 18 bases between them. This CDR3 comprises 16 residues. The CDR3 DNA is TGTGCCAGCAGCCTCTCGGGGGGCAGGGGGCAAGAGACCCAGTACTTC. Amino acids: CASSLSGGRGQETQYF.

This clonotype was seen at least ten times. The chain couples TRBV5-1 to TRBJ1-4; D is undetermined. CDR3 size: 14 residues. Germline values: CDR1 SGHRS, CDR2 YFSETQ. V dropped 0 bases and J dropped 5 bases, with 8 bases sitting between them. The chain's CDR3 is CASSLGRGNEKLFF. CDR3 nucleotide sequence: TGCGCCAGCAGCTTGGGCCGGGGAAATGAAAAACTGTTTTTT.

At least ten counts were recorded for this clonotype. CDR3 residues: CAISGTDTYEQYV. Written as DNA, the CDR3 is TGTGCCATCAGCGGGACAGATACCTACGAGCAGTACGTC. This chain joins TRBV10-3 and TRBJ2-7; 7 bases are shared with TRBD1. Germline V gene lookup returns CDR1 ENHRY and CDR2 SYGVKD. The CDR3 runs to 13 residues. V trimming: 6 bases; J trimming: 2 bases; junction bases outside the gene matches: 4.

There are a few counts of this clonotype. The CDR3 reads CASRTTANTEAFF. The CDR3 nucleotides read TGTGCCAGCAGAACAACAGCGAACACTGAAGCTTTCTTT. This chain connects TRBV28 to TRBJ1-1; D remains ambiguous. The CDR3 spans 13 residues. Trimming cost V 6 bases and J 1 base, with 9 bases left between them. CDR1 and CDR2 from the germline V gene are MDHEN and SYDVKM.